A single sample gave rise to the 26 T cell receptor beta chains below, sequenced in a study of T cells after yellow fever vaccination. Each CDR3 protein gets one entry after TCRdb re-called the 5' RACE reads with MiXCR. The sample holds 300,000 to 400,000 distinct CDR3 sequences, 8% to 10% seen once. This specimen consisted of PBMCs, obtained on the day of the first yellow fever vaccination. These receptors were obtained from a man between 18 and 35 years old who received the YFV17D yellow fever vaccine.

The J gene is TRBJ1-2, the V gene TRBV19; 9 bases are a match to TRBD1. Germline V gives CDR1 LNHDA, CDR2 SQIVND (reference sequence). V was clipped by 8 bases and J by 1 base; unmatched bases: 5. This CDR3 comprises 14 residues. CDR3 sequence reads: CASGVTGGNYGYTF. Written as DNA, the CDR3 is TGTGCCAGTGGTGTGACAGGGGGTAACTATGGCTACACCTTC.

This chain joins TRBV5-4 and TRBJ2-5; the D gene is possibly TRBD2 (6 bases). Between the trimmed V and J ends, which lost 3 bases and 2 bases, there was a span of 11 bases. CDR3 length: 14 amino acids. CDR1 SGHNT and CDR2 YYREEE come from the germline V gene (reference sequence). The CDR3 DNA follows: TGTGCCAGCAGCTCAGCAGGGAGGCAAGAGACCCAGTACTTC. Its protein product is CASSSAGRQETQYF.

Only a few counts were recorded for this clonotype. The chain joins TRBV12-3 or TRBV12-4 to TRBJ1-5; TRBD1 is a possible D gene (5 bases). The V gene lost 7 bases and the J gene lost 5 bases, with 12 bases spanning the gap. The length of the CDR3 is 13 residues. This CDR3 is CASMRQIHQPQHF. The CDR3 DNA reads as TGTGCCAGCATGAGACAGATTCATCAGCCCCAGCATTTT.

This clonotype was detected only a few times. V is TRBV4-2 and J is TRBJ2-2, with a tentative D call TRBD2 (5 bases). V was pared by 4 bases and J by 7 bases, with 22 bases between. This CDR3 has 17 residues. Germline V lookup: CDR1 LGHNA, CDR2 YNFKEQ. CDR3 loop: CASSPIGGSLDVGELFF. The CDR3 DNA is TGTGCCAGCAGCCCCATAGGAGGTTCTTTGGATGTCGGGGAGCTGTTTTTT.

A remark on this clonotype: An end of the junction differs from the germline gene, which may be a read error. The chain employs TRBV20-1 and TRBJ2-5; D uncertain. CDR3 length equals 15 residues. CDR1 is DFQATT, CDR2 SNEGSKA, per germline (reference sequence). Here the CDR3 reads CSARHGTDSREAQYF. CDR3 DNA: TGCAGTGCTAGGCACGGCACAGACTCAAGAGAGGCCCAGTACTTC.

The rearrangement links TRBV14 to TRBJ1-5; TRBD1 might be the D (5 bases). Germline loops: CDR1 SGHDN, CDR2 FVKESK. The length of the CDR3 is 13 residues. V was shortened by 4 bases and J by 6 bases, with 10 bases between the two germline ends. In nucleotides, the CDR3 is TGTGCCAGCAGCCTGACAGACGGTCAGCCCCAGCATTTT. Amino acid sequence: CASSLTDGQPQHF.

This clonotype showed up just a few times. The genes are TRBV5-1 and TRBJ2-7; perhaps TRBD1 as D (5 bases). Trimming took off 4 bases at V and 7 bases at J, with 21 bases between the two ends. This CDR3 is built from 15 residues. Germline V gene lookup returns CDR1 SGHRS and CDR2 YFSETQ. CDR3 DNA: TGCGCCAGCAGCCCAACCGGAACAGGATTCCTAGAGCAGTACTTC. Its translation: CASSPTGTGFLEQYF.

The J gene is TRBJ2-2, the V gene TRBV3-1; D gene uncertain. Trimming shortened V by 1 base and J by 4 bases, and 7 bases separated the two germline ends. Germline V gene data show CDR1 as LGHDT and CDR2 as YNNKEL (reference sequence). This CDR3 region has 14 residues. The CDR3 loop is CASSQGWSTGELFF. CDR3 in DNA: TGTGCCAGCAGCCAAGGGTGGAGCACCGGGGAGCTGTTTTTT.

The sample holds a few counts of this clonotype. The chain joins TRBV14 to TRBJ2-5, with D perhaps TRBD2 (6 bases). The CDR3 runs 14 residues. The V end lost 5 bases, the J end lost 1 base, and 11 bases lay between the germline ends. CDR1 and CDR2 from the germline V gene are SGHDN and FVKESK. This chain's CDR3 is CASSYTSFQETQYF. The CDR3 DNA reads TGTGCCAGCAGCTACACTAGCTTCCAAGAGACCCAGTACTTC.

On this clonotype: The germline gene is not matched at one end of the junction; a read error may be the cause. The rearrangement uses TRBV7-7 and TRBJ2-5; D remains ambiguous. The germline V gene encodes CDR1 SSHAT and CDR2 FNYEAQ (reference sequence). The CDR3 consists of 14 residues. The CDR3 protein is CASSLDGSQETQYF. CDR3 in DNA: TGTGCTAGCAGCTTGGACGGTTCGCAAGAGACCCAGTACTTC.

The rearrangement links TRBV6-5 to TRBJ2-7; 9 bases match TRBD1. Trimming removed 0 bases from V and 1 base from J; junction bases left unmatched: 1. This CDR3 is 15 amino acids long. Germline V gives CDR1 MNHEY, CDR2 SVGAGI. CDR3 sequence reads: CASSYSGQGSYEQYF. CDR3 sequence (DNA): TGTGCCAGCAGTTACTCGGGACAGGGTTCCTACGAGCAGTACTTC.

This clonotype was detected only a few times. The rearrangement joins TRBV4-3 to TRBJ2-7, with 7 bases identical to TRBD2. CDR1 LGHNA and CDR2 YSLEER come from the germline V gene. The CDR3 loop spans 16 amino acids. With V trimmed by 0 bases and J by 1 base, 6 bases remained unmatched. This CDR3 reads CASSQEIRGGSYEQYF. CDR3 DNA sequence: TGCGCCAGCAGCCAAGAGATTCGCGGGGGTTCCTACGAGCAGTACTTC.

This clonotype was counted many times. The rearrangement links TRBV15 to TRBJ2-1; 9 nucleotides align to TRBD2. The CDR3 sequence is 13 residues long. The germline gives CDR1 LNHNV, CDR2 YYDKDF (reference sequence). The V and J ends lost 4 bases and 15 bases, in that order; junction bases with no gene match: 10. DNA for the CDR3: TGTGCCACCAGCATCGCGGGGGGGCCGGTTCCGTTCTTC. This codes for CATSIAGGPVPFF.

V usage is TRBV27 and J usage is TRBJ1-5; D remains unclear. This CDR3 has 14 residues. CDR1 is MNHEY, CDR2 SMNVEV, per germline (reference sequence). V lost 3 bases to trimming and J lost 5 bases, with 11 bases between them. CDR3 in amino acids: CASSLGGIDQPQHF. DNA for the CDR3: TGTGCCAGCAGTTTGGGAGGTATCGATCAGCCCCAGCATTTT.

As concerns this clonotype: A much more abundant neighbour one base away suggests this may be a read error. The CDR3 loop is CASSWGSGANVLTF. The CDR3 DNA sequence: TGTGCCAGCAGTTGGGGCTCTGGGGCCAACGTCCTGACTTTC. The chain uses TRBV27 and TRBJ2-6; D gene uncertain. The V end lost 4 bases, the J end lost 0 bases, and 4 bases lay between the germline ends. Germline V gene sequence: CDR1 MNHEY, CDR2 SMNVEV (reference sequence). The CDR3 totals 14 residues.

This chain's CDR3 is CASSELLGGWGNSPLHF. DNA for the CDR3: TGCGCCAGCAGCGAACTGCTTGGGGGTTGGGGCAATTCACCCCTCCACTTT. V and J are TRBV5-1 and TRBJ1-6, with D perhaps TRBD1 (5 bases). Trimming left V 4 bases short and J 7 bases short, with 21 bases between. The CDR3 has 17 residues. CDR1 is SGHRS and CDR2 is YFSETQ in the germline V gene.

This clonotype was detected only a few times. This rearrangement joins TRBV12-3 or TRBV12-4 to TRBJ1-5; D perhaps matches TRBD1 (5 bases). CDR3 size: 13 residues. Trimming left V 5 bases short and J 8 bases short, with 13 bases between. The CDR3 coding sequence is TGTGCCAGCAGTCCCCAACAAGGGGAGCCCCAGCATTTT. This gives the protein CASSPQQGEPQHF.

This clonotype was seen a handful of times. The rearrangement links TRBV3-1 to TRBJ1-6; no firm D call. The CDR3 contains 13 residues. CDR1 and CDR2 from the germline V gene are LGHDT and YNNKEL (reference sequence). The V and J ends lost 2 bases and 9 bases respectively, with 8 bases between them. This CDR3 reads CASSQYHGSPLHF. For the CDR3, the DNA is TGTGCCAGCAGCCAATACCACGGTTCACCCCTCCACTTT.

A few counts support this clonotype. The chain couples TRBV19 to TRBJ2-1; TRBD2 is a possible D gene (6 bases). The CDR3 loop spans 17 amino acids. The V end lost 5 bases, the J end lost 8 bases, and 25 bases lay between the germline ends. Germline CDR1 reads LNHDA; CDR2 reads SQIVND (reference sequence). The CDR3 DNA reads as TGTGCCAGTAGTCGCCCCCCGGGACGCCGTTGGGGGGATGAGCAGTTCTTC. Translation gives CASSRPPGRRWGDEQFF. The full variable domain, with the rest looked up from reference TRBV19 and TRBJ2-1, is DGGITQSPKYLFRKEGQNVTLSCEQNLNHDAMYWYRQDPGQGLRLIYYSQIVNDFQKGDIAEGYSVSREKKESFPLTVTSAQKNPTAFYLCASSRPPGRRWGDEQFFGPGTRLTVL.

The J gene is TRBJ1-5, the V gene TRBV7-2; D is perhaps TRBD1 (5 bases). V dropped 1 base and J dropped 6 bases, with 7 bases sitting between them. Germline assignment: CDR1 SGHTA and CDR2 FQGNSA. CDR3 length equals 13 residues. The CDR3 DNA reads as TGTGCCAGCAGCTTAGAAGGGGTTCAGCCCCAGCATTTT. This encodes CASSLEGVQPQHF.

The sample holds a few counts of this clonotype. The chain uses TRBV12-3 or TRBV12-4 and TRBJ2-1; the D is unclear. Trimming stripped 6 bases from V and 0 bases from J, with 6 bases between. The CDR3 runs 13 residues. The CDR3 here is CASSSLSYNEQFF. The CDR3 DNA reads TGTGCCAGCAGCTCCCTCTCCTACAATGAGCAGTTCTTC.

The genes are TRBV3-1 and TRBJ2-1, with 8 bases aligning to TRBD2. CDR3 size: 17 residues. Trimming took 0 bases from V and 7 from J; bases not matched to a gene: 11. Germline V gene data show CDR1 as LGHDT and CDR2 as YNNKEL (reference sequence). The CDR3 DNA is TGTGCCAGCAGCCAAGAAGGCGGAGCGGGGGATAGTAATGAGCAGTTCTTC. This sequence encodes CASSQEGGAGDSNEQFF.

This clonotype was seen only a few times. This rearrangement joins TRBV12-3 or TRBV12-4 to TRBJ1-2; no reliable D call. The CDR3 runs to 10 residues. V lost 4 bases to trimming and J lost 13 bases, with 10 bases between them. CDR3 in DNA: TGTGCCAGCAGTTCGACCGTCCCCACCTTC. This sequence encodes CASSSTVPTF.

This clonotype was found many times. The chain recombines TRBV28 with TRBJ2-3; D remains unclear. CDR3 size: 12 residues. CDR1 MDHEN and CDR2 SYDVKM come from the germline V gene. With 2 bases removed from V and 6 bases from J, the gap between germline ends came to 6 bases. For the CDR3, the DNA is TGTGCCAGCAGTTTAACTCAGGATACGCAGTATTTT. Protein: CASSLTQDTQYF.

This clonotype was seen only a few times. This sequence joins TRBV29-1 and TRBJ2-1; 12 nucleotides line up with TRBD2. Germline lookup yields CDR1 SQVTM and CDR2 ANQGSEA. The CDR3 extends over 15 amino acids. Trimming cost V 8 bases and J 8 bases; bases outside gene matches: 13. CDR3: CSCLRTSGVIDEQFF. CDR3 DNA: TGCAGCTGCCTTCGGACTAGCGGGGTGATCGATGAGCAGTTCTTC.

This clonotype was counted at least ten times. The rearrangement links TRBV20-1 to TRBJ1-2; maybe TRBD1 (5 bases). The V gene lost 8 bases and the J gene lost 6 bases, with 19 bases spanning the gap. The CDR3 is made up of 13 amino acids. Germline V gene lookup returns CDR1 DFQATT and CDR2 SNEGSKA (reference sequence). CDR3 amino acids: CSTPRRAGDGYTF. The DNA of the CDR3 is TGCAGTACCCCCCGCAGGGCGGGGGATGGCTACACCTTC.